This T cell receptor (beta chain) was recovered during a study of T-cell memory formation after mild COVID-19. For this clonotype: Its cognate antigen is unknown.

V lost 5 bases to trimming and J lost 1 base; unmatched junction nucleotides: 7. The CDR3 length is 15 residues. Germline loops: CDR1 SGHTA, CDR2 FQGNSA. Regarding the study as a whole: Mainly in CM and EM were contracting CD4+ clones; CD8+ were in EMRA. Specificity for SARS-CoV-2 was not confirmed among the second-wave clones peaking on day 37.

5'RACE with constant-segment primers yielded barcoded, UMI-tagged TCR alpha and TCR beta cDNA libraries. MiXCR, run by TCRdb on the 5' RACE reads, gives a single entry per CDR3 protein. This table has hundreds of thousands of distinct CDR3 sequences, about 20% appearing once. The V and J genes are TRBV7-2 and TRBJ1-1; 7 bases align to TRBD1. Sequenced material: PBMCs or a T cell subset sorted from them (not recorded which). The receptor was derived from an adult woman who had mild COVID-19 (a few samples of this study predate the infection). Cell type and time point are not known. In DNA, the CDR3 is TGTGCCAGCAGCCCAGACAGGGTCTCGAACACTGAAGCTTTCTTT. Its translation: CASSPDRVSNTEAFF. Full variable domain (remainder filled in from reference TRBV7-2 and TRBJ1-1): GAGVSQSPSNKVTEKGKDVELRCDPISGHTALYWYRQSLGQGLEFLIYFQGNSAPDKSGLPSDRFSAERTGGSVSTLTIQRTQQEDSAVYLCASSPDRVSNTEAFFGQGTRLTVV.